The present T cell receptor (beta chain) was sequenced within a study of shared clonotypes between healthy human individuals. Study-level results: The naive CD4 repertoires of a few donors were compared, and around 5% of clonotypes were shared.

This CDR3 spans 15 amino acids. Germline V gene data show CDR1 as SGHAT and CDR2 as FQNNGV. The J segment lost 6 bases and the V segment lost 3 bases, leaving 4 bases of the junction unmatched. Execution of the assay was at deep level. Original analysis: ImmunoSEQ junction-only sequences lacked quality scores, so their filtering differed. The repertoire was sequenced with immunoSEQ multiplex PCR; TCRdb's copy has only in-frame clones and lacks some. V and J calls and clone size follow that table, whereas D and trimming were derived from the DNA. The table shows roughly 2.6 million clones, with around 94% occurring only once. A remark on this clone: Its target is unknown.

The V call is TRBV11-2, the J call TRBJ1-5; TRBD1 aligns across 11 bases. The TCR comes from a man between 18 and 35 years old in good health. The sample taken for sequencing was naive CD4+ T cells sorted from blood. The subset: CD45RA+ positively selected. The DNA for the CDR3 is TGTGCCAGCAGCTTGGACAGGGGGCGCGGTCAGCCCCAGCATTTT. Its protein product is CASSLDRGRGQPQHF.